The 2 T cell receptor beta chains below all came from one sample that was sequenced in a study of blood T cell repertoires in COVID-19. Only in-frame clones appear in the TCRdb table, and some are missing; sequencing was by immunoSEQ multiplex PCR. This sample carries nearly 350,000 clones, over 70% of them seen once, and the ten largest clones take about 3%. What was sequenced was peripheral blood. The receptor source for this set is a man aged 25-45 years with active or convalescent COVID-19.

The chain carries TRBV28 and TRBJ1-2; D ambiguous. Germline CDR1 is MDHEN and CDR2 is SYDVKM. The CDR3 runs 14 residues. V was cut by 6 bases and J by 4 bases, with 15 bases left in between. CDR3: CASSKPGLGYGYTF. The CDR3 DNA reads TGTGCCAGCAGCAAACCTGGACTAGGCTATGGCTACACCTTC.

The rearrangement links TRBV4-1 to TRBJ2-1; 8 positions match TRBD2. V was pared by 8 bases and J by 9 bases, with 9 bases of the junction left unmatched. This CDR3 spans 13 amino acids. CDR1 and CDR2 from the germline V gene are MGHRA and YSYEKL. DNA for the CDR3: TGCGCCAGCCGCCCTAGCGGGCTAGGTGAGCAGTTCTTC. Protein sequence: CASRPSGLGEQFF.